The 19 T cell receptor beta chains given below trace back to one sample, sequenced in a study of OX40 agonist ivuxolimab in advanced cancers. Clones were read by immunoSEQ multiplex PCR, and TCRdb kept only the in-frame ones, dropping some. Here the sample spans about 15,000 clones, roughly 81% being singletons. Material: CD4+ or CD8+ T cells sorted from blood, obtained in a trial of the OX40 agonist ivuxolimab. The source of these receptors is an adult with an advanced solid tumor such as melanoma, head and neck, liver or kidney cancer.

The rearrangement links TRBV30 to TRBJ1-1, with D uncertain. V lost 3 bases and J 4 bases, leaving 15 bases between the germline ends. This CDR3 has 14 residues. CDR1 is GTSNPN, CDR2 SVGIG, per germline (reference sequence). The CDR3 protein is CAWSQPRDPTEAFF. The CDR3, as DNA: TGTGCCTGGAGCCAGCCCCGGGATCCCACTGAAGCTTTCTTT.

The CDR3 DNA reads TGCGCCAGCAGCCAAGGGTCGGAACCAGATACGCAGTATTTT. Translating gives CASSQGSEPDTQYF. The chain has TRBV4-3 and TRBJ2-3; D gene ambiguous. This CDR3 has 14 residues. V gave up 1 base and J gave up 4 bases, with 9 bases separating them. In germline, CDR1 is LGHNA, CDR2 YSLEER.

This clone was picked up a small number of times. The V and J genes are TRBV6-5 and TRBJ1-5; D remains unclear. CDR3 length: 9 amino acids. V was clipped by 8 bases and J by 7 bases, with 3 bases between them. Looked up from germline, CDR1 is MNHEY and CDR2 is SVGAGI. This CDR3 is CASGQPQHF. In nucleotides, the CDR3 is TGTGCCAGCGGGCAGCCCCAGCATTTT.

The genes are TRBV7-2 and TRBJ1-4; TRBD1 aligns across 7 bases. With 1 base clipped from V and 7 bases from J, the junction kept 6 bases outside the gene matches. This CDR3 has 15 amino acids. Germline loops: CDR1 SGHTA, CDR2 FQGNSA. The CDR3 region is CASSLGGRGSEKLFF. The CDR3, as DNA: TGTGCCAGCAGCTTAGGGGGCAGGGGGAGTGAAAAACTGTTTTTT.

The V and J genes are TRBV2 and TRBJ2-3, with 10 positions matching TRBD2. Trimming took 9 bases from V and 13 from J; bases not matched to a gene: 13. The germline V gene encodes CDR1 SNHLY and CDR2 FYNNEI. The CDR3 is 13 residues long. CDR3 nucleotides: TGTGCCAGTACAAGCGGGGGGGCTTCGGTTGAGTATTTT. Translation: CASTSGGASVEYF.

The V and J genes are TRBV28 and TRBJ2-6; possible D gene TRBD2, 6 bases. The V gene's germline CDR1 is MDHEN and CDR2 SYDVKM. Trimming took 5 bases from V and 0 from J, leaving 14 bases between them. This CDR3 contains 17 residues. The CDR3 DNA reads TGTGCCAGCAGTCCCGGAGGGTTCGGCTCTGGGGCCAACGTCCTGACTTTC. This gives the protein CASSPGGFGSGANVLTF. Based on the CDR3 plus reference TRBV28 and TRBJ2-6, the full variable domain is DVKVTQSSRYLVKRTGEKVFLECVQDMDHENMFWYRQDPGLGLRLIYFSYDVKMKEKGDIPEGYSVSREKKERFSLILESASTNQTSMYLCASSPGGFGSGANVLTFGAGSRLTVL.

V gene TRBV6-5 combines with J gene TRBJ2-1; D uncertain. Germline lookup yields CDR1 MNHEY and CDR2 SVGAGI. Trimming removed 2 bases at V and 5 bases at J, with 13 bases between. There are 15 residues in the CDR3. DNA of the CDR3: TGTGCCAGCAGTTACATCGGTGGTGCCAACAATGAGCAGTTCTTC. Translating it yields CASSYIGGANNEQFF.

The CDR3 coding sequence is TGTGCCAGTATCCAACACAGGGGCGAGGAGCAGCCCCAGCATTTT. Its translation is CASIQHRGEEQPQHF. The rearrangement links TRBV28 to TRBJ1-5, with 7 bases identical to TRBD1. This CDR3 region has 15 residues. The germline CDR1 and CDR2 sequences are MDHEN and SYDVKM. Trimming removed 9 bases from V and 7 bases from J; junction bases left unmatched: 15.

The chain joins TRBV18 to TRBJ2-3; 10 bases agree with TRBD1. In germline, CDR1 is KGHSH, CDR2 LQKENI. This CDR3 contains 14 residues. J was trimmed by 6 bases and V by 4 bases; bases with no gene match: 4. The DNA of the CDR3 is TGTGCCAGCTCACTACCGGGACAGGGGGATACGCAGTATTTT. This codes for CASSLPGQGDTQYF.

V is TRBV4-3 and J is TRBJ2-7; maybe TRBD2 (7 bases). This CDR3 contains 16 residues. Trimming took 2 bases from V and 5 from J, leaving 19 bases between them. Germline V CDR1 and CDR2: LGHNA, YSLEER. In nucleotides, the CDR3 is TGCGCCAGCAGCCAAACCTCGAGGGGGGGGGCCCACGAGCAGTACTTC. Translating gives CASSQTSRGGAHEQYF.

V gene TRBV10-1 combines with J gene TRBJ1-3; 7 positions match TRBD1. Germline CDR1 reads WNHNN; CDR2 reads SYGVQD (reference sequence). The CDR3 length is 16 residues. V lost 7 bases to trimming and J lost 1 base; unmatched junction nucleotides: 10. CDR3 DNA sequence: TGCGCCAGCACCCAGACAGGGAAAGTTTCTGGAAACACCATATATTTT. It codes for CASTQTGKVSGNTIYF.

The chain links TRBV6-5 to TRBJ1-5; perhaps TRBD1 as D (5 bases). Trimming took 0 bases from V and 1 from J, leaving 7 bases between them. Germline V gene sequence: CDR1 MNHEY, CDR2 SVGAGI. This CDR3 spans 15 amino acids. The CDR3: CASSYSGVSNQPQHF. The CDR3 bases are TGTGCCAGCAGTTACTCAGGGGTGAGCAATCAGCCCCAGCATTTT.

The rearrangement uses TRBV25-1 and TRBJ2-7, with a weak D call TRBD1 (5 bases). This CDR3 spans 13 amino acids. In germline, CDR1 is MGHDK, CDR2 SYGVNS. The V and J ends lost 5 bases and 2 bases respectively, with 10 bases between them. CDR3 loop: CASSPTGTYEQYF. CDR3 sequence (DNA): TGTGCCAGCAGTCCCACAGGAACCTACGAGCAGTACTTC.

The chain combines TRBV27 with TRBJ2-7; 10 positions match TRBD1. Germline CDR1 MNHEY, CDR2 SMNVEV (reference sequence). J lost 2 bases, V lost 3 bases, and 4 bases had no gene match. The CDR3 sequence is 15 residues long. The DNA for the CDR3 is TGTGCCAGCAGTTTGGACAGGGGGTTCCCCTACGAGCAGTACTTC. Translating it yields CASSLDRGFPYEQYF.

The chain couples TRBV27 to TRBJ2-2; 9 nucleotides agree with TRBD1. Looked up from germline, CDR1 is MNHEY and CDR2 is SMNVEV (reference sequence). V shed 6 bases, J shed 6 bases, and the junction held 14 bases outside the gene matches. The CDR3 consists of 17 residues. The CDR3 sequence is CASSEGQGQGLPGELFF. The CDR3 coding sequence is TGTGCCAGCAGCGAGGGTCAGGGACAGGGTCTTCCCGGGGAGCTGTTTTTT.

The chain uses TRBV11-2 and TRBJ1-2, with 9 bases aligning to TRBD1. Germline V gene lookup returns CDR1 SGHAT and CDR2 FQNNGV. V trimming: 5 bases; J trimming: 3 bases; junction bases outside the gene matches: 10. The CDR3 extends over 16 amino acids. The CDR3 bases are TGTGCCAGCAGCGACGTTACCGGGACAGGGTACTATGGCTACACCTTC. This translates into CASSDVTGTGYYGYTF. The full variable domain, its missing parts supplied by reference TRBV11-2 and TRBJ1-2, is EAGVAQSPRYKIIEKRQSVAFWCNPISGHATLYWYQQILGQGPKLLIQFQNNGVVDDSQLPKDRFSAERLKGVDSTLKIQPAKLEDSAVYLCASSDVTGTGYYGYTFGSGTRLTVV.

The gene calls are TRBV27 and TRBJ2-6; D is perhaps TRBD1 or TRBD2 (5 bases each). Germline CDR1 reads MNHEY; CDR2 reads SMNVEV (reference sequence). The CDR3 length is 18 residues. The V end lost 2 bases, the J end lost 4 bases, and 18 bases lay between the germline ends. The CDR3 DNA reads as TGTGCCAGCAGTTTAGATGGGGGAGCGGTCATGGGGGCCAACGTCCTGACTTTC. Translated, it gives CASSLDGGAVMGANVLTF.

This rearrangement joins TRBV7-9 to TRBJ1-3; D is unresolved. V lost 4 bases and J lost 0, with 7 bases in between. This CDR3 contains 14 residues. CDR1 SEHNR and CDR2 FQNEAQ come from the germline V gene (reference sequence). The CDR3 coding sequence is TGTGCCAGCAGCTCGGGGTTCTCTGGAAACACCATATATTTT. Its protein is CASSSGFSGNTIYF.

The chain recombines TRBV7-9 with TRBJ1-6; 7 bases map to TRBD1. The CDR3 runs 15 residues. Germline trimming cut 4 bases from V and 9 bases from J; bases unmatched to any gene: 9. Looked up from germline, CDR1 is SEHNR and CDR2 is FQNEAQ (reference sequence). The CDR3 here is CASSSTGYGSSPLHF. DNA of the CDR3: TGTGCCAGCAGCTCGACAGGGTATGGGAGTTCACCCCTCCACTTT.